Presented here are 6 T cell receptor beta chains from one specimen sequenced in a study of T cells after yellow fever vaccination (dated by TCRdb to the late 2010s). The label giving this sample's treatment or condition can be read as: live attenuated yellow fever vaccine strain. Library construction relied on 5' RACE. Sequencing took place on an Illumina HiSeq 2500. In-frame beta chains were kept once TCRdb had trimmed the public reads at Q25 with fastp and called clones with MiXCR. CDR3 protein sequences are deduplicated, and each keeps its most common genes and DNA. The sample includes roughly 120,000 distinct CDR3 sequences, with 7.4% observed a single time. Clones ranked in the top ten supply nearly 2.5% of the sample. The source was CD4+ T cells sorted from PBMCs, collected more than 8 days after the first yellow fever vaccination. The source of these receptors is a man younger than 35 who received the YFV17D yellow fever vaccine.

This clonotype was seen many times. The rearrangement joins TRBV4-3 to TRBJ2-2; TRBD2 might be the D (6 bases). V was clipped by 0 bases and J by 7 bases, with 9 bases between them. CDR3 length: 14 residues. The germline V gene encodes CDR1 LGHNA and CDR2 YSLEER. CDR3 amino acids: CASSQEAGYGELFF. Here the CDR3 DNA reads TGCGCCAGCAGCCAAGAGGCGGGGTACGGGGAGCTGTTTTTT.

The V gene is TRBV5-4, the J gene TRBJ2-7; 11 bases are a match to TRBD2. The V gene end was trimmed by 6 bases and the J gene end by 5 bases; junction bases not matched to a gene: 7. This CDR3 comprises 14 residues. Germline CDR1 and CDR2: SGHNT and YYREEE (reference sequence). DNA for the CDR3: TGTGCCAGCACCCTGACTAGCGGGGACCACGAGCAGTACTTC. Its translation: CASTLTSGDHEQYF.

Only a few counts were recorded for this clonotype. The chain couples TRBV18 to TRBJ2-7, with TRBD1 matching over 10 bases. This CDR3 has 16 amino acids. Germline V gene sequence: CDR1 KGHSH, CDR2 LQKENI. J gave up 3 bases and V 2 bases, and 7 bases lay outside the gene matches. In nucleotides, the CDR3 is TGTGCCAGCTCACCAGGTGGGGACAGGGGATACTACGAGCAGTACGTC. Amino acids: CASSPGGDRGYYEQYV.

This clonotype was found a few times. V gene TRBV6-1 combines with J gene TRBJ1-6; TRBD1 matches at 7 bases. Germline CDR1 and CDR2: MNHNS and SASEGT. The CDR3 contains 18 residues. V lost 6 bases, J lost 10 bases, and 21 bases stayed unmatched. The CDR3 nucleotides are TGTGCCAGCAGCAGGGGGGGACAGCCTCCCTTCATGTGGTCACCCCTCCACTTT. Its protein is CASSRGGQPPFMWSPLHF.

This clonotype came up many times. The chain recombines TRBV28 with TRBJ2-3; the D call may be TRBD1 or TRBD2 (5 bases each). The V and J ends lost 8 bases and 0 bases respectively, with 12 bases between them. Germline V CDR1 and CDR2: MDHEN, SYDVKM. The CDR3 sequence is 14 residues long. The CDR3 reads CASRSGASTDTQYF. The CDR3 DNA reads TGTGCCAGCCGGTCCGGGGCAAGCACAGATACGCAGTATTTT.

The sample holds a few counts of this clonotype. Sequence at one end of the junction differs from germline and may be a read error. The CDR3 region is CASSLTDGNF. The CDR3 DNA sequence: TGTGCCAGCAGCTTGACGGATGGGAACTTC. The chain has TRBV5-4 and TRBJ1-2; D is unclear. The germline V gene encodes CDR1 SGHNT and CDR2 YYREEE (reference sequence). The CDR3 is 10 residues long. The full variable domain, its missing parts supplied by reference TRBV5-4 and TRBJ1-2, is ETGVTQSPTHLIKTRGQQVTLRCSSQSGHNTVSWYQQALGQGPQFIFQYYREEENGRGNFPPRFSGLQFPNYSSELNVNALELDDSALYLCASSLTDGNFGSGTRLTVV.